This T cell receptor (beta chain) was observed in a study of beta chain features in type 1 diabetes. Study-wide results and limits: Patients showed naive, central memory and Treg TCRB repertoires that appeared more similar than those of healthy donors. Shorter templates might be favored by PCR, and equally so in patients and in controls.

About this clone: Its specificity is unknown.

Expressed TCRB transcripts were sequenced after all isolated RNA was converted to cDNA. The protocol was immunoSEQ multiplex PCR, while the TCRdb copy is restricted to in-frame clones and leaves out a portion. The sample shows tens of thousands of clones, roughly 30% of them seen only once. The CDR3 is made up of 14 amino acids. V was cut by 7 bases and J by 1 base, with 13 bases left in between. CDR1 is LNHDA, CDR2 SQIVND, per germline (reference sequence). The rearrangement uses TRBV19 and TRBJ1-1; D gene ambiguous. Input material: stem cell memory CD4+ T cells from blood. This sequence was found in a woman aged 18-35 years in good health. CDR3 amino acids: CASKSTSGNTEAFF. CDR3 sequence (DNA): TGTGCCAGTAAATCTACCTCAGGGAACACTGAAGCTTTCTTT.